Following are 32 T cell receptor beta chains from one sample sequenced in a study of T cells after yellow fever vaccination. MiXCR was run by TCRdb on the 5' RACE reads, yielding one entry per CDR3 protein. The data hold just under 600,000 distinct CDR3 sequences, with roughly 12% observed a single time. Material: PBMCs, obtained on the day of the yellow fever booster vaccination. Receptors were obtained from a man aged 25 to 40 who received the YFV17D yellow fever vaccine.

V and J are TRBV7-2 and TRBJ2-4; the D is unclear. This CDR3 spans 15 amino acids. Trimming cost V 0 bases and J 0 bases, with 6 bases left between them. Germline V lookup: CDR1 SGHTA, CDR2 FQGNSA. DNA of the CDR3: TGTGCCAGCAGCTTAGCACTCCAAGCCAAAAACATTCAGTACTTC. It encodes CASSLALQAKNIQYF. Complete variable domain (other parts from reference TRBV7-2 and TRBJ2-4): GAGVSQSPSNKVTEKGKDVELRCDPISGHTALYWYRQSLGQGLEFLIYFQGNSAPDKSGLPSDRFSAERTGGSVSTLTIQRTQQEDSAVYLCASSLALQAKNIQYFGAGTRLSVL.

V and J are TRBV6-2 or TRBV6-3 and TRBJ2-1; the match to TRBD2 covers 8 bases. The CDR3 length is 17 residues. The ends lost 2 bases at V and 0 bases at J; junction bases unmatched: 6. Germline loops: CDR1 MNHEY, CDR2 SVGEGT. In nucleotides, the CDR3 is TGTGCCAGCAGTTACCCCTTAAGCGGGAGCTCCTACAATGAGCAGTTCTTC. Amino acid sequence: CASSYPLSGSSYNEQFF.

V usage is TRBV4-3 and J usage is TRBJ2-2; weak D call: TRBD2 (6 bases). The CDR3 has 14 amino acids. Germline-derived CDR1 and CDR2 are LGHNA and YSLEER. V lost 2 bases to trimming and J lost 5 bases, with 9 bases between them. The CDR3 region is CASSQPGLTGELFF. The CDR3 coding sequence is TGCGCCAGCAGCCAACCGGGACTGACCGGGGAGCTGTTTTTT.

This clonotype was recorded many times. This chain links TRBV5-5 with TRBJ2-3; D gene uncertain. The CDR3 spans 12 residues. V was shortened by 4 bases and J by 3 bases, with 6 bases between the two germline ends. Germline CDR1 SGHKS, CDR2 YYEKEE (reference sequence). CDR3 nucleotides: TGTGCCAGCAGCCGAACTACAGATACGCAGTATTTT. Translated: CASSRTTDTQYF.

This clonotype has just a few counts. This chain uses TRBV28 with TRBJ2-7; D is unclear. Trimming pared 10 bases from V and 6 bases from J, leaving 10 bases between. Germline assignment: CDR1 MDHEN and CDR2 SYDVKM. The CDR3 totals 10 residues. For the CDR3, the DNA is TGTGCCACCCCAAACGGCGAGCAGTACTTC. Translation: CATPNGEQYF.

The sample holds a few counts of this clonotype. The V gene is TRBV2, the J gene TRBJ2-5; 9 bases are shared with TRBD2. V lost 7 bases, J lost 5 bases, and 8 bases stayed unmatched. Germline loops: CDR1 SNHLY, CDR2 FYNNEI. The CDR3 sequence is 14 residues long. CDR3 protein: CASTRGGTSETQYF. DNA of the CDR3: TGTGCCAGCACCCGCGGGGGGACTAGCGAGACCCAGTACTTC.

The chain combines TRBV7-6 with TRBJ2-1, with 7 positions matching TRBD2. The germline gives CDR1 SGHVS, CDR2 FNYEAQ. V gave up 2 bases and J gave up 10 bases; unmatched junction bases: 17. The CDR3 consists of 17 residues. This CDR3 reads CASSLHGDGLDLLEQFF. The DNA for the CDR3 is TGTGCCAGCAGCTTACACGGCGATGGACTAGATCTGTTAGAGCAGTTCTTC.

In its sample, this clonotype was seen many times. The J gene is TRBJ2-7, the V gene TRBV5-4; D is unclear. The germline gives CDR1 SGHNT, CDR2 YYREEE (reference sequence). The CDR3 is 13 amino acids. V lost 4 bases and J lost 3, with 11 bases in between. CDR3: CASSQDGYYEQYF. The DNA for the CDR3 is TGTGCCAGCAGCCAAGACGGATACTACGAGCAGTACTTC.

J is TRBJ1-5 and V is TRBV15; D is uncertain. The CDR3 spans 14 residues. CDR1 is LNHNV, CDR2 YYDKDF, per germline (reference sequence). Between the trimmed V and J ends, which lost 3 bases and 0 bases, there was a span of 6 bases. CDR3 DNA sequence: TGTGCCACCAGCAGGGATTATAGCAATCAGCCCCAGCATTTT. Its translation is CATSRDYSNQPQHF.

This clonotype has only a few counts. The chain couples TRBV7-2 to TRBJ2-7, with TRBD1 identical over 10 bases. The germline gives CDR1 SGHTA, CDR2 FQGNSA. The junction had 3 bases not matched to a gene; V was cut back by 3 bases and J by 4 bases. The CDR3 extends over 14 amino acids. In DNA, the CDR3 is TGTGCCAGCAGCTTTGACAGGGGGCGTTACGAGCAGTACTTC. Translated: CASSFDRGRYEQYF.

The gene calls are TRBV7-8 and TRBJ2-1; 12 bases align to TRBD2. The CDR3 has 19 amino acids. V gave up 0 bases and J gave up 5 bases; unmatched junction bases: 11. The germline gives CDR1 SGHVS, CDR2 FQNEAQ. DNA of the CDR3: TGTGCCAGCAGCTTAGCGACGACTAGCGGGAGTGGGTGGGACAATGAGCAGTTCTTC. Translation: CASSLATTSGSGWDNEQFF.

The chain is built from TRBV7-2 and TRBJ2-3; the D is unclear. CDR3 size: 19 residues. Trimming shortened V by 0 bases and J by 5 bases, and 24 bases separated the two germline ends. Germline V gene lookup returns CDR1 SGHTA and CDR2 FQGNSA. DNA for the CDR3: TGTGCCAGCAGCTTAGCGTTCCGGAATCCCTGGCAGGCGCAAGATACGCAGTATTTT. Its translation is CASSLAFRNPWQAQDTQYF.

This clonotype came up a few times. The chain joins TRBV28 to TRBJ1-5; D might be TRBD1 (5 bases). In germline, CDR1 is MDHEN, CDR2 SYDVKM. Trimming cost V 3 bases and J 5 bases, with 17 bases left between them. There are 16 residues in the CDR3. The CDR3 sequence: CASSLGDSSRDQPQHF. The CDR3, as DNA: TGTGCCAGCAGTTTGGGTGACAGCAGCAGGGATCAGCCCCAGCATTTT. Looking up the rest from reference TRBV28 and TRBJ1-5 gives the full variable domain: DVKVTQSSRYLVKRTGEKVFLECVQDMDHENMFWYRQDPGLGLRLIYFSYDVKMKEKGDIPEGYSVSREKKERFSLILESASTNQTSMYLCASSLGDSSRDQPQHFGDGTRLSIL.

The gene calls are TRBV25-1 and TRBJ2-5, with D possibly being TRBD2 (6 bases). Deletions cut 1 base from V and 9 bases from J, with 15 bases between. The CDR3 sequence is 14 residues long. CDR1 MGHDK and CDR2 SYGVNS come from the germline V gene. The CDR3 reads CASSEFTGGTAQYF. DNA of the CDR3: TGTGCCAGCAGTGAATTCACGGGCGGGACGGCCCAGTACTTC.

This clonotype was counted only a few times. This chain connects TRBV7-2 to TRBJ2-3; D may be TRBD2 (6 bases). V was pared by 6 bases and J by 2 bases, with 15 bases between. This CDR3 spans 15 amino acids. Germline assignment: CDR1 SGHTA and CDR2 FQGNSA. CDR3 bases: TGTGCCAGCAGAGATAGCGGTGTCAACACAGATACGCAGTATTTT. Amino acid sequence: CASRDSGVNTDTQYF.

This clonotype has a handful of counts. The CDR3 nucleotides are TGCAGTGCCAGGGTTTTGGGGAGCGGGAGGGCCGGGGAGCAGTACTTC. Amino acids: CSARVLGSGRAGEQYF. This chain uses TRBV20-1 with TRBJ2-7, with 10 bases identical to TRBD2. CDR3 size: 16 residues. V lost 6 bases to trimming and J lost 7 bases; unmatched junction nucleotides: 18. Germline V gene sequence: CDR1 DFQATT, CDR2 SNEGSKA (reference sequence).

The chain is built from TRBV7-8 and TRBJ1-1; TRBD1 is a possible D gene (6 bases). The germline CDR1 and CDR2 sequences are SGHVS and FQNEAQ. V lost 5 bases, J lost 0 bases, and 13 bases lay in between. The CDR3 consists of 15 residues. The CDR3 loop reads CASSAYRVMNTEAFF. The CDR3 region has the DNA TGTGCCAGCAGCGCATACAGGGTAATGAACACTGAAGCTTTCTTT.

The V and J genes are TRBV19 and TRBJ2-1; 7 nucleotides agree with TRBD1. This CDR3 is 14 amino acids long. V shed 5 bases, J shed 7 bases, and the junction held 8 bases outside the gene matches. Germline assignment: CDR1 LNHDA and CDR2 SQIVND (reference sequence). The CDR3 nucleotides are TGTGCCAGTAGTGTGCCAGGGGGTAGAAATGAGCAGTTCTTC. Translated: CASSVPGGRNEQFF.

This clonotype was seen more than once but under ten times. The gene calls are TRBV6-1 and TRBJ2-5; D not certain. CDR3 size: 16 residues. The V end lost 4 bases, the J end lost 1 base, and 16 bases lay between the germline ends. Germline V CDR1 and CDR2: MNHNS, SASEGT. CDR3: CASSVGPNGVQETQYF. CDR3 DNA: TGTGCCAGCAGTGTTGGTCCAAATGGAGTCCAAGAGACCCAGTACTTC.

This clonotype has a handful of counts. The chain links TRBV12-3 or TRBV12-4 to TRBJ1-5, with D tentatively TRBD1 (6 bases). Trimming cost V 7 bases and J 3 bases, with 10 bases left between them. This CDR3 is 13 amino acids long. The CDR3 nucleotides are TGTGCCAGCACCCAGGGGAACAATCAGCCCCAGCATTTT. This translates into CASTQGNNQPQHF.

This clonotype has only a few counts. This sequence joins TRBV6-5 and TRBJ2-1; D is unresolved. CDR3 length equals 14 residues. The V gene's germline CDR1 is MNHEY and CDR2 SVGAGI. The germline V and J ends were trimmed by 2 bases and 10 bases, with 15 bases remaining between them. The CDR3 nucleotides read TGTGCCAGCAGTTACATAAAGCAATCGACCGAGCAGTTCTTC. Protein sequence: CASSYIKQSTEQFF.

This clonotype was seen repeatedly, ten times or more. This chain connects TRBV11-2 to TRBJ2-5, with 10 positions matching TRBD2. V shed 3 bases and J 5 bases; nucleotides not matched to a gene: 3. This CDR3 contains 14 residues. Looked up from germline, CDR1 is SGHAT and CDR2 is FQNNGV. The CDR3 sequence: CASSLGLAMETQYF. The CDR3 bases are TGTGCCAGCAGCTTGGGACTAGCGATGGAGACCCAGTACTTC.

The V gene is TRBV12-3 or TRBV12-4, the J gene TRBJ1-1; perhaps TRBD1 as D (6 bases). V was cut by 3 bases and J by 7 bases, with 9 bases left in between. The CDR3 has 12 amino acids. The CDR3 DNA follows: TGTGCCAGCAGTTTTAGGGGGGTTGAAGCTTTCTTT. Protein product: CASSFRGVEAFF.

This clonotype was seen more than once but under ten times. The V gene is TRBV9, the J gene TRBJ2-2; a weak D match, TRBD2 (6 bases). Germline CDR1 and CDR2: SGDLS and YYNGEE. Trimming took off 4 bases at V and 2 bases at J, with 12 bases between the two ends. This CDR3 spans 15 amino acids. The CDR3: CASSTRDFNTGELFF. The CDR3 region has the DNA TGTGCCAGCAGCACCCGGGACTTTAACACCGGGGAGCTGTTTTTT.

This clonotype was counted a few times. The rearrangement joins TRBV10-2 to TRBJ1-1; D perhaps matches TRBD1 (5 bases). V was pared by 3 bases and J by 11 bases, with 13 bases between. The CDR3 runs to 12 residues. Germline CDR1 WSHSY, CDR2 SAAADI. CDR3 DNA: TGCGCCAGCAGTGACGCCTCGGGGGGGGCTTTCTTT. Protein: CASSDASGGAFF.

This clonotype appeared many times. The chain is built from TRBV20-1 and TRBJ1-1; no reliable D call. Per germline, CDR1 DFQATT and CDR2 SNEGSKA (reference sequence). V was pared by 5 bases and J by 7 bases, with 2 bases between. The CDR3 is 8 residues long. The CDR3 DNA is TGCAGTGCTTTTGAAGCTTTCTTT. It encodes CSAFEAFF.

This clonotype was seen a handful of times. The gene calls are TRBV7-2 and TRBJ2-4; perhaps TRBD1 as D (5 bases). Between the trimmed V and J ends, which lost 4 bases and 1 base, there was a span of 11 bases. The length of the CDR3 is 15 residues. Germline lookup yields CDR1 SGHTA and CDR2 FQGNSA. The CDR3 loop reads CASSYLTVAKNIQYF. DNA for the CDR3: TGTGCCAGCAGCTACTTGACAGTGGCCAAAAACATTCAGTACTTC. Complete variable domain (other parts from reference TRBV7-2 and TRBJ2-4): GAGVSQSPSNKVTEKGKDVELRCDPISGHTALYWYRQSLGQGLEFLIYFQGNSAPDKSGLPSDRFSAERTGGSVSTLTIQRTQQEDSAVYLCASSYLTVAKNIQYFGAGTRLSVL.

Only a few counts were recorded for this clonotype. This chain connects TRBV20-1 to TRBJ2-5; maybe TRBD2 (6 bases). The CDR3 length is 14 residues. Trimming pared 0 bases from V and 5 bases from J, leaving 13 bases between. In germline, CDR1 is DFQATT, CDR2 SNEGSKA (reference sequence). This CDR3 reads CSARDSRRGETQYF. In DNA form, the CDR3 reads TGCAGTGCTAGAGACAGCCGGAGGGGCGAGACCCAGTACTTC.

Only a few counts were recorded for this clonotype. The gene calls are TRBV7-2 and TRBJ2-5; D call uncertain. The CDR3 sequence is 14 residues long. With 4 bases removed from V and 2 bases from J, the gap between germline ends came to 11 bases. Per germline, CDR1 SGHTA and CDR2 FQGNSA. The CDR3 reads CASSSALGQETQYF. The CDR3 DNA reads TGTGCCAGCAGCTCAGCTTTAGGGCAAGAGACCCAGTACTTC. Drawing the rest from reference TRBV7-2 and TRBJ2-5, the complete variable domain is GAGVSQSPSNKVTEKGKDVELRCDPISGHTALYWYRQSLGQGLEFLIYFQGNSAPDKSGLPSDRFSAERTGGSVSTLTIQRTQQEDSAVYLCASSSALGQETQYFGPGTRLLVL.

This clonotype was counted between two and nine times. The chain carries TRBV15 and TRBJ2-3; 8 bases are a match to TRBD2. This CDR3 region has 17 residues. With 1 base clipped from V and 1 base from J, the junction kept 7 bases outside the gene matches. Germline assignment: CDR1 LNHNV and CDR2 YYDKDF (reference sequence). CDR3 in amino acids: CATSRGGREGRTDTQYF. The CDR3 DNA sequence: TGTGCCACCAGCAGAGGAGGACGGGAGGGCCGCACAGATACGCAGTATTTT.

The chain carries TRBV29-1 and TRBJ2-3, with 7 bases fitting TRBD1. Germline-derived CDR1 and CDR2 are SQVTM and ANQGSEA. The V and J ends lost 7 bases and 2 bases, in that order; junction bases with no gene match: 9. The CDR3 consists of 14 residues. CDR3 DNA: TGCAGCGAACAGGGGTCTTCTAACACAGATACGCAGTATTTT. Protein: CSEQGSSNTDTQYF.

V gene TRBV9 combines with J gene TRBJ2-3; 7 bases map to TRBD1. Germline lookup yields CDR1 SGDLS and CDR2 YYNGEE. J was trimmed by 0 bases and V by 3 bases; bases with no gene match: 7. The CDR3 runs 16 residues. In nucleotides, the CDR3 is TGTGCCAGCAGCGCTCGACAGGGATCTAGCACAGATACGCAGTATTTT. This gives the protein CASSARQGSSTDTQYF.